The 13 T cell receptor beta chains below were found in one sample sequenced in a study of high-grade serous ovarian cancer treatment subgroups. The tumor samples were collected prior to definitive surgery or chemotherapy. Method: immunoSEQ multiplex PCR; TCRdb's copy keeps in-frame clones and lacks some. This sample has several thousand clones; about 78% occur once, and the top ten carry roughly 8%. The sequenced sample consisted of tumor tissue. These TCRs come from a human donor with high-grade serous ovarian cancer.

This clone was seen only once. J is TRBJ1-2 and V is TRBV27; D gene unclear. Trimming stripped 6 bases from V and 4 bases from J, with 15 bases between. This CDR3 is built from 14 residues. The germline V gene has CDR1 MNHEY and CDR2 SMNVEV (reference sequence). CDR3 residues: CASRLVGSPYGYTF. The CDR3, as DNA: TGTGCCAGCAGATTGGTGGGCAGCCCCTATGGCTACACCTTC.

The CDR3 bases are TGTGCCATCAGTGAGTCAGGGGTCGGGACACAAGAAGCTTTCTTT. Translated: CAISESGVGTQEAFF. This chain uses TRBV10-3 with TRBJ1-1; the D gene is possibly TRBD1 (6 bases). Germline V gene lookup returns CDR1 ENHRY and CDR2 SYGVKD. The V gene lost 0 bases and the J gene lost 8 bases, with 16 bases spanning the gap. The CDR3 has 15 amino acids.

V usage is TRBV12-2 and J usage is TRBJ1-2; TRBD1 reflects the table's D call only, with no check against the DNA. TRBV12-2 has pseudogene status. This CDR3 contains 15 residues. CDR3 region: CASRLRDRPNYGYTF. The CDR3 DNA reads as TGTGCAAGTCGCTTACGGGACAGGCCTAACTATGGCTACACCTTC.

V is TRBV6-1 and J is TRBJ1-1; D not resolved. The V end lost 1 base, the J end lost 4 bases, and 10 bases lay between the germline ends. CDR3 length: 14 amino acids. CDR1 and CDR2 from the germline V gene are MNHNS and SASEGT. In DNA, the CDR3 is TGTGCCAGCAGTGAAGTAGGGTTTATCACTGAAGCTTTCTTT. Translation: CASSEVGFITEAFF.

The chain recombines TRBV4-3 with TRBJ2-1; 9 bases fit TRBD2. Trimming at V came to 1 base and at J to 7 bases, leaving 8 bases not matched to a gene. The CDR3 runs 16 residues. The V gene's germline CDR1 is LGHNA and CDR2 YSLEER. The CDR3 nucleotides are TGCGCCAGCAGCCAAGGTGGGGGACTAGCTGTGAATGAGCAGTTCTTC. This encodes CASSQGGGLAVNEQFF.

This clone showed up just a few times. The V and J genes are TRBV11-3 and TRBJ2-2; D may correspond to TRBD1 or TRBD2 (5 bases each). CDR1 is SGHNT, CDR2 YENEEA, per germline. There are 15 residues in the CDR3. V lost 0 bases and J lost 4, with 9 bases in between. CDR3 amino acids: CASSLDGGSTGELFF. The CDR3 DNA follows: TGTGCCAGCAGCTTAGATGGGGGTTCCACCGGGGAGCTGTTTTTT.

The V call is TRBV15, the J call TRBJ1-1; D remains unclear. Trimming took off 0 bases at V and 7 bases at J, with 9 bases between the two ends. CDR3 size: 13 residues. Germline CDR1 LNHNV, CDR2 YYDKDF (reference sequence). CDR3 amino acids: CATSRESADEAFF. The CDR3 bases are TGTGCCACCAGCAGAGAGTCCGCAGATGAAGCTTTCTTT.

This rearrangement joins TRBV6-6 to TRBJ1-5, with 7 bases that match TRBD1. There are 15 residues in the CDR3. Germline V CDR1 and CDR2: MNHNY, SVGAGI (reference sequence). Trimming removed 6 bases from V and 1 base from J; junction bases left unmatched: 6. In DNA form, the CDR3 reads TGTGCCAGCAGATGGACAGGAGAGAGCAATCAGCCCCAGCATTTT. This encodes CASRWTGESNQPQHF.

The chain carries TRBV7-2 and TRBJ2-3; weak D call: TRBD2 (7 bases). The germline V gene has CDR1 SGHTA and CDR2 FQGNSA. The germline V and J ends were trimmed by 6 bases and 5 bases, with 12 bases remaining between them. This CDR3 spans 13 amino acids. The CDR3 DNA reads TGTGCCAGCAGGCGAGGGGGGGGAGATACGCAGTATTTT. Its protein is CASRRGGGDTQYF.

This chain joins TRBV28 and TRBJ2-2; 7 positions agree with TRBD2. The CDR3 has 14 amino acids. Germline V lookup: CDR1 MDHEN, CDR2 SYDVKM. V trimming: 7 bases; J trimming: 4 bases; junction bases outside the gene matches: 6. CDR3 region: CASKPGLITGELFF. DNA of the CDR3: TGTGCCAGCAAGCCGGGACTAATCACCGGGGAGCTGTTTTTT.

The rearrangement uses TRBV5-4 and TRBJ2-3, with TRBD2 matching 9 bases. Trimming removed 3 bases from V and 6 bases from J; junction bases left unmatched: 11. Germline V gene lookup returns CDR1 SGHNT and CDR2 YYREEE (reference sequence). The CDR3 is made up of 16 amino acids. The chain's CDR3 is CASSWGGLAGFDTQYF. The CDR3 DNA follows: TGTGCCAGCAGCTGGGGGGGGCTAGCGGGGTTTGATACGCAGTATTTT.

The chain has TRBV5-1 and TRBJ2-7; 14 bases are a match to TRBD2. This CDR3 contains 17 residues. The V segment lost 3 bases and the J segment 0 bases; nucleotides outside the gene matches: 5. CDR1 and CDR2 (germline): SGHRS, YFSETQ. The CDR3 is CASSSGTSGGSSYEQYF. The CDR3 DNA sequence: TGCGCCAGCAGCTCCGGGACTAGCGGGGGCTCCTCCTACGAGCAGTACTTC.

The chain has TRBV6-1 and TRBJ1-6; TRBD1 is a possible D gene (5 bases). V was pared by 7 bases and J by 6 bases, with 16 bases between. The length of the CDR3 is 15 residues. Germline-derived CDR1 and CDR2 are MNHNS and SASEGT. CDR3 DNA: TGTGCCAGCATGGATTCAGGGCCAGCTAATTCACCCCTCCACTTT. Its translation: CASMDSGPANSPLHF.